The clone carrying this T cell receptor (beta chain) turned up a few times. Its matching antigen is unknown. The data belong to a study of OX40 agonist ivuxolimab in advanced cancers. V trimming: 8 bases; J trimming: 8 bases; junction bases outside the gene matches: 14. CDR1 and CDR2 from the germline V gene are GTSNPN and SVGIG (reference sequence). This CDR3 has 14 residues. Profiling relied on immunoSEQ multiplex PCR, and the TCRdb table lists in-frame clones only, not all of them. This sample has about 66,000 clones, with around 83% found just once. Study conclusions and caveats: The average count of expanded clones was higher among CD8+ T cells than among CD4+. By week 6 at 0.1 to 3.0 mg/kg, blood CD4+ and CD8+ T cells had expanded clonally.

The TCR was taken from an adult with an advanced solid tumor such as melanoma, head and neck, liver or kidney cancer. Material: CD4+ or CD8+ T cells sorted from blood, obtained in a trial of the OX40 agonist ivuxolimab. The chain employs TRBV30 and TRBJ2-3, with TRBD1 identical over 9 bases. CDR3 in amino acids: CAGATTGGRGTQYF. In nucleotides, the CDR3 is TGTGCCGGGGCTACGACAGGGGGTCGAGGTACGCAGTATTTT.